The entry below gives a single T cell receptor (beta chain) sequence along with its context. The target of this receptor is not known. No clone much larger than this one lies a single base away; base qualities are absent. The sample is drawn from a study of lymphopenia after photon versus proton radiotherapy (dated by TCRdb to between 2018 and 2021). Regarding the research as a whole: Photon and proton radiation therapy were compared by the study for their immunological effects in patients with gastrointestinal tumors who developed high-grade lymphopenia. The cohort comprised about 22 patients with gastrointestinal tumors who received either photon or proton therapy and then developed lymphopenia. The goal of the study was to characterize the differences between the two radiation modalities in how they affect the immune system. General study outcomes and caveats: The survival association was examined only in patients who died, and the authors described better survival with proton therapy as a possibility, not as a demonstrated result. Among patients across the cohort who died, overall survival time showed an inverse correlation with a larger post-nadir drop in TCR diversity. Proton-treated patients stayed relatively stable during treatment, while photon-treated patients lost naive T cells and TCR diversity and gained effector/memory populations. After the lymphocyte count nadir, oligoclonal expansion, especially of CD8+ Temra cells, was observed in photon-treated repertoires, and the drop in diversity was driven by this expansion.

The library was generated by the immunoSEQ multiplex PCR assay. Deep sequencing of rearranged TCR beta loci, alongside multiparametric flow cytometry, was used to profile T cell repertoires. The clones in this table, taken by TCRdb from immuneACCESS, are in-frame only. Not every clone is retained; where verified, under half of the shortfall comes from an unresolved V gene, and the cause of the rest is unknown. The sample table records about 40,000 clones; roughly 84% of these occur just once. The ten largest account for about a tenth of the sample. CDR1 and CDR2 (SGHRS, YFSETQ) derive from the germline V gene. V and J are trimmed by 5 bases and 0 bases, and the gene matches miss 5 bases of the junction. The CDR3 holds 15 amino acids from the cysteine to the phenylalanine. Just the 45-base CDR3 DNA is kept, in frame starting at base 1.

The TCR sequence derives from a woman in her seventies with pancreatic cancer. Some clones in this sample may be carry-over from other donors' samples. The chain was built from TRBV5-1 and TRBJ1-3, with 7 junctional bases fitting TRBD1. The specimen was peripheral blood, collected from a patient treated with proton-based radiotherapy. The DNA sequence reads TGCGCCAGCAGTCAAGGGGGCCACTCTGGAAACACCATATATTTT. Translated, this is CASSQGGHSGNTIYF.